This T cell receptor beta chain was captured in a study of brain T cells in children with intractable seizures. Study outcomes and limitations: Patients' HCMV serostatus was unknown; virus specificity rests on CDR3 similarity alone. Pre-surgery blood may have been undersampled, hiding some clones.

Germline CDR1 is SQVTM and CDR2 is ANQGSEA. The CDR3 loop spans 12 amino acids. Trimming shortened V by 7 bases and J by 6 bases, and 16 bases separated the two germline ends. Time point specified: blood from clinic visit 5 months post-surgery; TSC patient then seizure free. Sequencing was limited to surgery cases with top T cell transcript signatures in brain tissue. Assay: immunoSEQ multiplex PCR; the TCRdb copy retains only in-frame clones and omits some. The sample shows approximately 330,000 clones, nearly 95% of them seen only once. In the case of this clone: Antigen: not known.

The sample in question was peripheral blood, obtained roughly 5 months after surgery. This clonotype was sampled from a boy under two years old with tuberous sclerosis and intractable seizures. This chain links TRBV29-1 with TRBJ2-7; the D gene is possibly TRBD1 (5 bases). This CDR3 is CSAQGYWREQYF. CDR3 sequence (DNA): TGCAGCGCTCAGGGATACTGGCGCGAGCAGTACTTC.